At least ten counts were recorded for the clone carrying this T cell receptor (beta chain). The antigen is not known. The read terminates 3 residues ahead of where the CDR3 ends, so the germline J gene completes it. TCRdb keeps only in-frame clones here, not all; method: immunoSEQ multiplex PCR. Captured here are tens of thousands of clones, none seen once; the top ten comprise approximately 3.6%. The record originates from a study of T cell clonality in common variable immunodeficiency. Study-wide points: Reportedly, TCR beta sequences from common variable immunodeficiency showed fewer deletions and N-nucleotide insertions. CVID subjects shared fewer TCRbeta clones than healthy controls did. TCRbeta clonality was increased in CVID versus healthy controls.

CDR1 is MNHNS, CDR2 SASEGT, per germline. V dropped 4 bases and J dropped 7; count of bases not matched to a gene: 6. The CDR3 has 14 amino acids. Donors gave roughly 4.5 to 8.5 ml heparinized peripheral whole blood. This receptor was obtained from a person between 18 and 75 years old in good health. This rearrangement joins TRBV6-1 to TRBJ2-1; TRBD1 aligns across 8 bases. Sample: peripheral blood mononuclear cells. CDR3 sequence reads: CASSAGTGRNEQFF. The covered CDR3 bases are TGTGCCAGCAGTGCTGGGACAGGTCGAAATGAG.